The text below deals with one TCR beta chain. Antigen specificity is unknown. This sample is drawn from a study of cytomegalovirus exposure and HLA in healthy donors. Study results and limitations: Cytomegalovirus-associated status was assigned to some 160 TCR beta chains. Accounts indicate the classifier identified cytomegalovirus status with strong specificity and sensitivity.

In the PCR, 60 Vbeta and 13 Jbeta primers were used. Authors' analysis steps: Roughly 10 million shared chains were among around 80 million unique TCR beta chains counted in a later analysis. Here immunoSEQ multiplex PCR was the method, and the copy in TCRdb shows in-frame clones only, minus some. That table gives V, J and clone size, and the DNA gave D and trimming. The data show roughly 110,000 clones, approximately 78% seen once. V gave up 6 bases and J gave up 5 bases, with 16 bases separating them. The CDR3 is made up of 15 amino acids. Germline assignment: CDR1 MNHEY and CDR2 SMNVEV (reference sequence).

Sequencing input: PBMCs. This receptor was taken from a man younger than 45 in good health and CMV-seropositive. The chain links TRBV27 to TRBJ2-2; weak D call: TRBD1 (6 bases). The CDR3 here is CASSVRGRDTGELFF. The CDR3 DNA follows: TGTGCCAGCAGCGTCAGGGGACGGGATACCGGGGAGCTGTTTTTT.